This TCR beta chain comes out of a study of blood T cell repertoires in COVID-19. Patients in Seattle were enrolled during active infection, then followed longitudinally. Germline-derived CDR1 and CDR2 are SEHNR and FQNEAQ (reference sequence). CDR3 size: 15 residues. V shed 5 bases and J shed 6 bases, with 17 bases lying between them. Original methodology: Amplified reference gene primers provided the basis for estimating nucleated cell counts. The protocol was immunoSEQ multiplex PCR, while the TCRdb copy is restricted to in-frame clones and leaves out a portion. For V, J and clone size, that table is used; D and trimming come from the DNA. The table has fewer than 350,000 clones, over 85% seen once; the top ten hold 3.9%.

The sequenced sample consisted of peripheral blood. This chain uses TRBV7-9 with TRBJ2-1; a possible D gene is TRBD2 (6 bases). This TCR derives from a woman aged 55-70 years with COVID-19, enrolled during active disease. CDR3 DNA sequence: TGTGCCAGCAGCCCTAGACTAGATGTGAGCAATGAGCAGTTCTTC. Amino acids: CASSPRLDVSNEQFF.